Following are 19 T cell receptor beta chains from one sample sequenced in a study of T cells in narcolepsy. The repertoire was sequenced with immunoSEQ multiplex PCR; TCRdb's copy has only in-frame clones and lacks some. The profile covers around 25,000 clones, with approximately 80% appearing a single time and 0.71% taken by the ten largest. What was sequenced was CD45RA- memory CD4+ T cells from PBMCs. The receptors here all came from a human donor with narcolepsy.

The chain recombines TRBV6-6 with TRBJ2-2, with 11 bases matching TRBD2. CDR1 is MNHNY and CDR2 is SVGAGI in the germline V gene (reference sequence). The CDR3 consists of 14 residues. V trimming: 10 bases; J trimming: 4 bases; junction bases outside the gene matches: 5. CDR3 region: CATETSGVTGELFF. For the CDR3, the DNA is TGTGCCACCGAGACTAGCGGGGTCACCGGGGAGCTGTTTTTT.

This clone has a handful of counts. The chain links TRBV19 to TRBJ1-4; D is perhaps TRBD1 (6 bases). The V gene's germline CDR1 is LNHDA and CDR2 SQIVND (reference sequence). The CDR3 extends over 16 amino acids. Trimming removed 3 bases at V and 5 bases at J, with 16 bases between. The DNA of the CDR3 is TGTGCCAGTAGTATTGTCAAGACCGGGGGCAATGAAAAACTGTTTTTT. Translated, it gives CASSIVKTGGNEKLFF.

The chain links TRBV28 to TRBJ2-6; D is ambiguous. V was clipped by 4 bases and J by 2 bases, with 21 bases between them. CDR3 length: 19 residues. Looked up from germline, CDR1 is MDHEN and CDR2 is SYDVKM. The CDR3 coding sequence is TGTGCCAGCAGTTCCACAGATCACCCAGCTGGGCCTGGGGCCAACGTCCTGACTTTC. Encoded protein: CASSSTDHPAGPGANVLTF.

This chain uses TRBV28 with TRBJ2-5; 8 bases agree with TRBD2. Germline assignment: CDR1 MDHEN and CDR2 SYDVKM. After removal of 4 bases from V and 5 bases from J, the junction contained 9 bases not matched to a gene. CDR3 length equals 15 residues. CDR3 bases: TGTGCCAGCAGTTGGACTAGCAAAAAACGGGAGACCCAGTACTTC. Encoded protein: CASSWTSKKRETQYF. Full variable domain (outside the CDR3, taken from reference TRBV28 and TRBJ2-5): DVKVTQSSRYLVKRTGEKVFLECVQDMDHENMFWYRQDPGLGLRLIYFSYDVKMKEKGDIPEGYSVSREKKERFSLILESASTNQTSMYLCASSWTSKKRETQYFGPGTRLLVL.

There are a few counts of this clone. The chain joins TRBV7-2 to TRBJ1-3; D is unclear. Germline assignment: CDR1 SGHTA and CDR2 FQGNSA. The CDR3 extends over 12 amino acids. V lost 2 bases and J 2 bases, leaving 1 base between the germline ends. CDR3 amino acids: CASSLPGNTIYF. CDR3 DNA: TGTGCCAGCAGCTTACCTGGAAACACCATATATTTT.

This chain connects TRBV9 to TRBJ1-6; no clear D. V was clipped by 4 bases and J by 7 bases, with 18 bases between them. Germline CDR1 and CDR2: SGDLS and YYNGEE. This CDR3 spans 16 amino acids. The CDR3 coding sequence is TGTGCCAGCAGCCGCACAGCGCAAGTTTTAAATTCACCCCTCCACTTT. Encoded protein: CASSRTAQVLNSPLHF.

A single count supports this clone. The chain links TRBV7-2 to TRBJ1-1; D unresolved. The V end lost 0 bases, the J end lost 0 bases, and 11 bases lay between the germline ends. Germline V gene data show CDR1 as SGHTA and CDR2 as FQGNSA. The length of the CDR3 is 16 residues. This chain's CDR3 is CASSLATKLMNTEAFF. The DNA of the CDR3 is TGTGCCAGCAGCTTAGCGACGAAGCTCATGAACACTGAAGCTTTCTTT.

The gene calls are TRBV4-1 and TRBJ1-4; no firm D call. Germline CDR1 reads MGHRA; CDR2 reads YSYEKL. There are 18 residues in the CDR3. Trimming stripped 1 base from V and 3 bases from J, with 18 bases between. The CDR3 nucleotides are TGCGCCAGCAGCCAAGTTATCTTTCCCCGGCGGTCTAATGAAAAACTGTTTTTT. Residues: CASSQVIFPRRSNEKLFF.

The chain uses TRBV4-2 and TRBJ2-7; TRBD2 matches at 9 bases. This CDR3 is 16 amino acids long. J gave up 3 bases and V 2 bases, and 8 bases lay outside the gene matches. Germline V gene sequence: CDR1 LGHNA, CDR2 YNFKEQ. CDR3 in amino acids: CASSQSGAGGVYEQYF. The DNA of the CDR3 is TGTGCCAGCAGCCAATCTGGAGCGGGGGGTGTCTACGAGCAGTACTTC.

The J gene is TRBJ1-4, the V gene TRBV11-2, with a possible D match to TRBD1 (5 bases). V was pared by 5 bases and J by 12 bases, with 16 bases between. Germline CDR1 SGHAT, CDR2 FQNNGV. This CDR3 is 13 amino acids long. The CDR3 DNA reads as TGTGCCAGCAGCACCTGGGGGGGGTCCCAACTGTTTTTT. Encoded protein: CASSTWGGSQLFF. The full variable domain, rest sourced from reference TRBV11-2 and TRBJ1-4, is EAGVAQSPRYKIIEKRQSVAFWCNPISGHATLYWYQQILGQGPKLLIQFQNNGVVDDSQLPKDRFSAERLKGVDSTLKIQPAKLEDSAVYLCASSTWGGSQLFFGSGTQLSVL.

CDR3 coding DNA: TGTGCCAGCTCGCCCGAAGTCTCCCAAGGGGAAGGCGGTTTATACGAGCAGTACTTC. This translates into CASSPEVSQGEGGLYEQYF. This sequence joins TRBV18 and TRBJ2-7; D may be TRBD1 (5 bases). Trimming pared 6 bases from V and 4 bases from J, leaving 31 bases between. Germline values: CDR1 KGHSH, CDR2 LQKENI. The CDR3 is 19 amino acids.

The gene calls are TRBV5-4 and TRBJ1-3; D unclear. The CDR3 has 12 residues. V shed 2 bases and J shed 4 bases, with 4 bases lying between them. Germline V gene sequence: CDR1 SGHNT, CDR2 YYREEE (reference sequence). CDR3 loop: CASSFSGNTIYF. The CDR3 bases are TGTGCCAGCAGCTTCTCCGGAAACACCATATATTTT.

The V and J genes are TRBV5-8 and TRBJ1-5; 10 positions agree with TRBD1. The CDR3 has 15 residues. Germline V CDR1 and CDR2: SGHTS, YDEGEE. Trimming cost V 4 bases and J 1 base; bases outside gene matches: 2. This CDR3 reads CASSRDRGSNQPQHF. The CDR3 bases are TGTGCCAGCAGCCGGGACAGGGGCAGCAATCAGCCCCAGCATTTT.

This clone was seen more than once but under ten times. This sequence joins TRBV27 and TRBJ2-7, with 11 bases aligning to TRBD1. CDR1 is MNHEY, CDR2 SMNVEV, per germline (reference sequence). The CDR3 is 14 amino acids. J gave up 10 bases and V 4 bases, and 9 bases lay outside the gene matches. The CDR3 coding sequence is TGTGCCAGCAGTTATAGGGGGGGGACAGGGGGACAGTACTTC. Translating it yields CASSYRGGTGGQYF.

J is TRBJ2-5 and V is TRBV19; 8 bases are shared with TRBD1. The CDR3 has 14 residues. Trimming cost V 5 bases and J 4 bases; bases outside gene matches: 6. From germline, CDR1 is LNHDA and CDR2 SQIVND (reference sequence). The CDR3 loop reads CASSHPDRAETQYF. The CDR3 nucleotides are TGTGCCAGTAGTCACCCGGACAGGGCAGAGACCCAGTACTTC.

The chain links TRBV30 to TRBJ1-6, with D possibly being TRBD1 (6 bases). Germline assignment: CDR1 GTSNPN and CDR2 SVGIG (reference sequence). Between the trimmed V and J ends, which lost 3 bases and 5 bases, there was a span of 8 bases. This CDR3 has 13 residues. The CDR3 sequence: CAWRRDNNSPLHF. The CDR3 coding sequence is TGTGCCTGGAGGCGGGACAATAATTCACCCCTCCACTTT.

Here the CDR3 reads CASSRGADPATNEKLFF. CDR3 in DNA: TGCGCCAGCAGCCGGGGGGCAGATCCGGCAACTAATGAAAAACTGTTTTTT. The genes are TRBV5-1 and TRBJ1-4, with D possibly TRBD1 on 6 matching bases. Germline V lookup: CDR1 SGHRS, CDR2 YFSETQ. The CDR3 length is 17 residues. Trimming cost V 4 bases and J 0 bases, with 16 bases left between them.

In this sample, this clone turned up once. The chain combines TRBV10-3 with TRBJ2-1; 11 nucleotides match TRBD1. Trimming at V came to 10 bases and at J to 6 bases, leaving 8 bases not matched to a gene. The CDR3 consists of 14 residues. The germline gives CDR1 ENHRY, CDR2 SYGVKD. CDR3 protein: CATQGQGASNEQFF. The CDR3 coding sequence is TGTGCCACCCAAGGACAGGGGGCATCCAATGAGCAGTTCTTC.

CDR3 loop: CASSYGANQETQYF. The DNA for the CDR3 is TGTGCCAGCAGTTACGGGGCTAACCAAGAGACCCAGTACTTC. This rearrangement joins TRBV27 to TRBJ2-5; D is possibly TRBD1 or TRBD2 (5 bases each). The CDR3 is made up of 14 amino acids. V lost 4 bases and J lost 0, with 9 bases in between. The V gene's germline CDR1 is MNHEY and CDR2 SMNVEV (reference sequence).